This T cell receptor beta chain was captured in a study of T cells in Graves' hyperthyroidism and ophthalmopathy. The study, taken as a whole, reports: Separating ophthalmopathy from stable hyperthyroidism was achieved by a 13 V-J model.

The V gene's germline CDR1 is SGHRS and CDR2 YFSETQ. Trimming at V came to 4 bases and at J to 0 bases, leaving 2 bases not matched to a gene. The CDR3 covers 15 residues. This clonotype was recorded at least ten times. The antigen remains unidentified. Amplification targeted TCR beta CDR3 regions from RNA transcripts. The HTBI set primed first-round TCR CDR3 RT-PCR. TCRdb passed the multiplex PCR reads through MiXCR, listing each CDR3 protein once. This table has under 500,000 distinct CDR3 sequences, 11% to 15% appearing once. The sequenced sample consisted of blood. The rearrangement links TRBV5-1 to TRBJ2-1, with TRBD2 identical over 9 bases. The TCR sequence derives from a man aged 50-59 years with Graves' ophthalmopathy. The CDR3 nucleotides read TGCGCCAGCAGCCCGACTAGCGGCTCCTACAATGAGCAGTTCTTC. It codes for CASSPTSGSYNEQFF.